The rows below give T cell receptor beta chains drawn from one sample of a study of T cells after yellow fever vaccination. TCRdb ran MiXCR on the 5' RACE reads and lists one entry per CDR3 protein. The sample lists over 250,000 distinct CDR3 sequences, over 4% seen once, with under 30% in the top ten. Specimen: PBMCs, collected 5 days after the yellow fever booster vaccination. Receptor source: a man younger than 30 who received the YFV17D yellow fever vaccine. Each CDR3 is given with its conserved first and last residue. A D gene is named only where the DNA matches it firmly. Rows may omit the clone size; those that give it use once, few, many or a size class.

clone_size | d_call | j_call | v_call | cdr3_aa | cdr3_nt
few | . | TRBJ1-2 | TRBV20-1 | CSASGDAGGYTF | TGCAGTGCCTCGGGTGACGCGGGGGGCTACACCTTC
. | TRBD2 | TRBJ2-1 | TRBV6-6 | CASSYSPAGGLYEQFF | TGTGCCAGCAGTTACTCCCCAGCGGGGGGGTTATATGAGCAGTTCTTC
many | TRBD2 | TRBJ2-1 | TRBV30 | CAWERGPGFSEQFF | TGTGCCTGGGAGCGGGGGCCGGGGTTTTCCGAGCAGTTCTTC
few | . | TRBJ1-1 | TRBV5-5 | CASSMERSSREDTEAFF | TGTGCCAGCAGCATGGAACGATCTAGCCGAGAGGACACTGAAGCTTTCTTT
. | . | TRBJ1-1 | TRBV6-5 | CASSYTGRNTEAFF | TGTGCCAGCAGTTACACAGGGAGGAACACTGAAGCTTTCTTT
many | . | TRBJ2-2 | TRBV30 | CAWSVVSTGELFF | TGTGCCTGGAGTGTAGTAAGCACCGGGGAGCTGTTTTTT
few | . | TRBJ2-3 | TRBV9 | CASSAFDSLLGDTQYF | TGTGCCAGCAGCGCATTCGACTCGCTTTTAGGAGATACGCAGTATTTT
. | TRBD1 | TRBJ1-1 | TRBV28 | CASKDRHTEAFF | TGTGCCAGCAAGGACAGGCACACTGAAGCTTTCTTT
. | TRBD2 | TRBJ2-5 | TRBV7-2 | CASSLGNAGGRETQYF | TGTGCCAGCAGCTTAGGAAACGCGGGGGGGAGAGAGACCCAGTACTTC
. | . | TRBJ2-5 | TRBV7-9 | CASSLSITGWDETQYF | TGTGCCAGCAGTTTAAGCATTACAGGATGGGATGAGACCCAGTACTTC
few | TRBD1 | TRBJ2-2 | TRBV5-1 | CASSTGGAGTGELFF | TGCGCCAGCAGTACAGGGGGCGCTGGCACCGGGGAGCTGTTTTTT
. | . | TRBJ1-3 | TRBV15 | CATSRDLENTIYF | TGTGCCACCAGCAGAGATCTTGAAAACACCATATATTTT
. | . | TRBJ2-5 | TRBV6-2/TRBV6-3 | CASSSGQTDQETQYF | TGTGCCAGCAGCTCCGGGCAAACAGACCAAGAGACCCAGTACTTC
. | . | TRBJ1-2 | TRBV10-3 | CAITPGHANYGYTF | TGTGCCATCACCCCGGGACACGCCAACTATGGCTACACCTTC
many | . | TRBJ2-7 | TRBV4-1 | CASSQDDNSYEQYF | TGCGCCAGCAGCCAAGATGACAACTCCTACGAGCAGTACTTC
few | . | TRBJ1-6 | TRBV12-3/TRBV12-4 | CASSDGPSSNSPLHF | TGTGCCAGCAGTGACGGGCCCTCCTCGAATTCACCCCTCCACTTT
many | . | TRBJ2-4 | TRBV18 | CASSPLGGGVSKNIQYF | TGTGCCAGCTCACCCCTGGGGGGCGGCGTCTCCAAAAACATTCAGTACTTC
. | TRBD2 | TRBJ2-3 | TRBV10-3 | CAISESVGTSVPDTQYF | TGTGCCATCAGTGAGTCGGTTGGGACTAGCGTCCCAGATACGCAGTATTTT
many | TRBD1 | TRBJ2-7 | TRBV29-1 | CSVGFRGRPYEQYF | TGCAGCGTTGGTTTCAGGGGGCGACCCTACGAGCAGTACTTC
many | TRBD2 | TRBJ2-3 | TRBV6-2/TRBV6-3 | CASRGPSGGPYYTDTQYF | TGTGCCAGCAGAGGACCTAGCGGGGGGCCTTACTACACAGATACGCAGTATTTT
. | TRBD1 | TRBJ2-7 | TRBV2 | CASSPDRDSYEQYF | TGTGCCAGCAGCCCGGACAGGGACTCCTACGAGCAGTACTTC
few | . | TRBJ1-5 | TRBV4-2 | CASSQGVRGQPQHF | TGTGCCAGCAGCCAAGGAGTGAGGGGTCAGCCCCAGCATTTT
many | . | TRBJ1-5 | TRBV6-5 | CASRRTGYGLNQPQHF | TGTGCCAGCAGGCGAACAGGGTATGGCCTGAATCAGCCCCAGCATTTT
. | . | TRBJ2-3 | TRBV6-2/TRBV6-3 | CASSRPPGGVGDTQYF | TGTGCCAGCAGTCGACCCCCGGGCGGGGTAGGGGATACGCAGTATTTT
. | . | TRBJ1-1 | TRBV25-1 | CASSEGVRGKNTEAFF | TGTGCCAGCAGTGAAGGCGTGAGGGGAAAGAACACTGAAGCTTTCTTT
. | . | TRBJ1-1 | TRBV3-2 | CASSHGGQGSTEAFF | TGTGCCAGCAGCCACGGGGGACAGGGTAGCACTGAAGCTTTCTTT
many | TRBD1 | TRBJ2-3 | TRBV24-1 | CATGTGTADTQYF | TGTGCCACCGGGACAGGGACGGCAGATACGCAGTATTTT
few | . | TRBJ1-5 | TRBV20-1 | CSAGHPKPQHF | TGCAGTGCGGGACATCCTAAGCCCCAGCATTTT
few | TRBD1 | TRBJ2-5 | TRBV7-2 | CASSVWTGGEGETQYF | TGTGCCAGCAGCGTTTGGACAGGGGGCGAGGGAGAGACCCAGTACTTC
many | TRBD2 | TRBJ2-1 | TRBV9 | CASSVEGLAYNEQFF | TGTGCCAGCAGCGTAGAAGGACTAGCCTACAATGAGCAGTTCTTC
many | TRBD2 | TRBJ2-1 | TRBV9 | CASTAGGTAEQFF | TGTGCCAGCACAGCGGGGGGGACCGCTGAGCAGTTCTTC
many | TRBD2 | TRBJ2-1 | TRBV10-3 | CAISGLALNEQFF | TGTGCCATCAGTGGACTAGCACTGAATGAGCAGTTCTTC
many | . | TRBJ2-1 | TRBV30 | CAWSRPDNEQFF | TGTGCCTGGAGCCGGCCGGACAATGAGCAGTTCTTC
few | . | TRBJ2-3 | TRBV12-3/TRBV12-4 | CASSPHPAADTQYF | TGTGCCAGCAGTCCCCACCCCGCGGCAGATACGCAGTATTTT
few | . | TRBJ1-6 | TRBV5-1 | CASSFAGTAPPLHF | TGCGCCAGCAGTTTCGCAGGGACGGCTCCACCCCTCCACTTT
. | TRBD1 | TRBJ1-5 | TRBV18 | CASSPFGGQGGQPQHF | TGTGCCAGCTCACCGTTCGGTGGACAGGGTGGACAGCCCCAGCATTTT
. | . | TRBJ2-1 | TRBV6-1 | CASSESPEQFF | TGTGCCAGCAGTGAATCCCCCGAGCAGTTCTTC
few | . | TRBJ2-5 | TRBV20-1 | CSAPLKVPRRETQYF | TGCAGTGCTCCTCTTAAGGTACCGCGGAGAGAGACCCAGTACTTC
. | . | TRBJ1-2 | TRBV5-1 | CASSLGDLGGTVGYTF | TGCGCCAGCAGCTTGGGCGACCTTGGGGGAACAGTTGGCTACACCTTC
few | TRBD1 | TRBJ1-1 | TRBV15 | CATSRDRGQEQAFF | TGTGCCACCAGCAGAGATAGGGGACAGGAGCAAGCTTTCTTT
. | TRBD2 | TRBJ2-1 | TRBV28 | CASSAGGGSYNEQFF | TGTGCCAGCAGTGCGGGGGGGGGCTCCTACAATGAGCAGTTCTTC
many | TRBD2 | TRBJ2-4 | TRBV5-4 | CASSLVSGGAKNIQYF | TGTGCCAGCAGCTTGGTATCGGGGGGGGCCAAAAACATTCAGTACTTC
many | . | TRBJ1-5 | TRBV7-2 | CASSSRQNQPQHF | TGTGCCAGCAGCTCCAGACAGAATCAGCCCCAGCATTTT
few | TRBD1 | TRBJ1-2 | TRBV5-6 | CASSLAGGTYGYTF | TGTGCCAGCAGCTTGGCAGGGGGCACCTATGGCTACACCTTC
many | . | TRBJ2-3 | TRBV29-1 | CSVGRGPLSTDTQYF | TGCAGCGTTGGAAGGGGCCCTCTTAGCACAGATACGCAGTATTTT
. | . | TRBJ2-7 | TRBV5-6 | CASSGLPREQYF | TGTGCCAGCTCGGGGCTACCAAGGGAGCAGTACTTC
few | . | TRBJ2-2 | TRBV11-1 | CASSPLRGGPAGELFF | TGTGCCAGCAGCCCGCTACGTGGAGGGCCAGCCGGGGAGCTGTTTTTT
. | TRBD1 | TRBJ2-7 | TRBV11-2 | CASSSGTGDFREQYF | TGTGCCAGCAGCTCCGGGACAGGGGATTTCCGCGAGCAGTACTTC
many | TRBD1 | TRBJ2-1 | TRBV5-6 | CASSLGTGTINEQFF | TGTGCCAGCAGTTTAGGGACAGGAACTATCAATGAGCAGTTCTTC
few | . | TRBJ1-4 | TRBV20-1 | CSAERGKLFF | TGCAGTGCTGAACGGGGAAAACTGTTTTTT
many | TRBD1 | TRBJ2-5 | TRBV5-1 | CASSWTGVLETQYF | TGCGCCAGCAGCTGGACAGGGGTTTTAGAGACCCAGTACTTC